A selection of T cell receptor beta chains follows, all from one sample in a study of blood T cell repertoires in COVID-19. TCRdb keeps only in-frame clones here, not all; method: immunoSEQ multiplex PCR. The sample has about 42,000 clones, 65% to 80% seen once. What was sequenced was peripheral blood. Receptors were obtained from a man older than 75 with acute or convalescent COVID-19. CDR3s include the opening cysteine and the closing phenylalanine or tryptophan. A D gene is named only where the DNA matches it firmly. Clone size, where shown, is once, few, many, or a class for clones that have expanded.

>12|.|TRBV6-1|TRBJ2-7|.
CASSESYYEQYF
TGTGCCAGCAGTGAAAGCTACTACGAGCAGTACTTC
>17|.|TRBV5-1|TRBJ2-6|TRBD1
CASRGQGTLSGANVLTF
TGCGCCAGCAGAGGACAGGGGACTCTCTCTGGGGCCAACGTCCTGACTTTC
>14|.|TRBV10-3|TRBJ2-7|TRBD2
CAISETSGTYEQYF
TGTGCCATCAGTGAAACTAGCGGGACCTACGAGCAGTACTTC
>13|.|TRBV24-1|TRBJ1-1|.
CATSDRGGLVAFF
TGTGCCACCAGTGATCGGGGGGGGCTAGTAGCTTTCTTT
>14|.|TRBV3-1/TRBV3-2|TRBJ2-5|TRBD2
CASSQEAGVKTQYF
TGTGCCAGCAGCCAAGAAGCGGGAGTCAAGACCCAGTACTTC
>17|.|TRBV29-1|TRBJ2-2|TRBD1
CSVEDMPGQGSTGELFF
TGCAGCGTTGAAGATATGCCGGGACAGGGCAGCACCGGGGAGCTGTTTTTT
>15|.|TRBV27|TRBJ2-7|TRBD2
CASSRGDVASYEQYF
TGTGCCAGCAGCCGGGGGGACGTGGCCTCCTACGAGCAGTACTTC
>15|.|TRBV18|TRBJ1-5|.
CASSPPGGINQPQHF
TGTGCCAGCTCACCGCCCGGGGGTATCAATCAGCCCCAGCATTTT
>16|once|TRBV5-1|TRBJ1-1|.
CASSSGGGRVGTEAFF
TGCGCCAGCAGCTCCGGGGGGGGGCGCGTCGGAACTGAAGCTTTCTTT
>14|.|TRBV9|TRBJ2-3|.
CASSVAPSEGTQYF
TGTGCCAGCAGCGTAGCTCCTAGTGAGGGTACGCAGTATTTT
>15|many|TRBV5-6|TRBJ2-7|TRBD2
CASSVGLTMAYEQYF
TGTGCCAGCAGCGTGGGACTAACTATGGCCTACGAGCAGTACTTC
>18|few|TRBV3-1/TRBV3-2|TRBJ1-3|TRBD1
CASSQVRDSYQGGNTIYF
TGTGCCAGCAGCCAAGTCCGGGACAGCTACCAAGGGGGAAACACCATATATTTT
>14|.|TRBV5-1|TRBJ2-7|.
CASSLGLVTYEQYF
TGCGCCAGCAGCTTGGGACTAGTCACCTACGAGCAGTACTTC